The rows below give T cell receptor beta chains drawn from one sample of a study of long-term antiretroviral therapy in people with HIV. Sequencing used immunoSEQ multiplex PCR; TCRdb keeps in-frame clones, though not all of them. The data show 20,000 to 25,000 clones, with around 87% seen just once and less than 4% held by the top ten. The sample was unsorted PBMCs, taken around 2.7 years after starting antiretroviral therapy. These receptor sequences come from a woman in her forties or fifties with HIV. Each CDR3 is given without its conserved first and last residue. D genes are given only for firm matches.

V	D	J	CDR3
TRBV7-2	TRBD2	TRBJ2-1	ASSLDLVAGGGEQF
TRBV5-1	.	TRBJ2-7	ASSLASGALLAYEQY
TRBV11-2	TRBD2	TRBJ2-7	ASSRLANSYEQY
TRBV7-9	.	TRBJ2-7	ASSFTYEQY
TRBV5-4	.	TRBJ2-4	ASSLRGYGIQY
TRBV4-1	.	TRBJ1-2	ASSQVEQLRYT
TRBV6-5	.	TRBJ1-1	ASSYSATFRAF
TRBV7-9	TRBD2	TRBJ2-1	ASSFGTNYNEQF
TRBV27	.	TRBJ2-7	ASSLGGTVPYEQY
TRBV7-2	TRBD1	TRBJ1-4	ASSFETGFNEKLF
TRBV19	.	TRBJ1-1	ASTQEGMNTEAF
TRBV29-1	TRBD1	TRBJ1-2	SDTTGEVGYT
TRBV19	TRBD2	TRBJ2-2	ASSIARGLAGSANTGELF
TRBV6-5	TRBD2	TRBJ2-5	ASNDLAGVGETQY
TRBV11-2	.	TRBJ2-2	ASSSHKGRDTDNTGELF
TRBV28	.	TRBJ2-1	ASSLGTGSYNEQF
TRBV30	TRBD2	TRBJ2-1	AWSVGLAGDNEQF
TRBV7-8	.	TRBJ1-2	ASSSVLANYGYT
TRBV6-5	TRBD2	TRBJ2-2	ASTLAGSNTGELF
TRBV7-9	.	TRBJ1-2	ASSPEGYGYT
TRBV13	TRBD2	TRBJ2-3	ASSLLAGGTDTQY
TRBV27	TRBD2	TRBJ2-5	ASSFGGLVETQY
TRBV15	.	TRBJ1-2	ATSSKGVEGYT
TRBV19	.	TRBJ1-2	ASSIEQRGYT
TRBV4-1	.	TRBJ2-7	ASSQVEGGIYEQY
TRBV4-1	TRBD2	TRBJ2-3	ASSQSIAGVVTDTQY
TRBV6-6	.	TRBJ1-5	ASSYTGQPQH
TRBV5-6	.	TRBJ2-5	ASSREGEGETQY